The T cell receptor (beta chain) under discussion was sequenced for a study of blood T cell repertoires in COVID-19. At the level of the study: Samples came from the United States, Italy and Spain, spanning acute and convalescent COVID-19. Sources were T cells, B-cell-depleted T cells, or PBMCs; the material itself was cDNA or gDNA.

The CDR3 sequence is 14 residues long. CDR1 and CDR2 from the germline V gene are LGHNA and YSLEER. V was clipped by 2 bases and J by 6 bases, with 12 bases between them. Assay: immunoSEQ multiplex PCR; the TCRdb copy retains only in-frame clones and omits some. Here the sample spans under 250,000 clones, more than 65% being singletons. Input material: peripheral blood. The sequence came from a man over 45 with active or convalescent COVID-19. This chain links TRBV4-3 with TRBJ2-3; D not certain. The CDR3 bases are TGCGCCAGCAGCCAAACAACGTGGGCGGATACGCAGTATTTT. Translated, it gives CASSQTTWADTQYF.